The TCR beta chain described here comes from a study of blood T cell repertoires in COVID-19. Study-wide background: COVID-19 samples from acute and convalescent phases originated in the United States, Italy and Spain. T cells, B-cell-depleted T cells, or PBMCs provided the cDNA or gDNA that served as material.

V was clipped by 1 base and J by 3 bases, with 12 bases between them. The CDR3 totals 16 residues. Germline V lookup: CDR1 SGHTA, CDR2 FQGNSA. As originally analysed: Using reference gene primer amplification, nucleated cell counts were estimated. Sequencing was performed with immunoSEQ multiplex PCR; in TCRdb, only in-frame clones are kept and a portion is missing. V, J and clone size are taken as reported in that table, and D and trimming were inferred from the DNA itself. The repertoire holds about 89,000 clones, with roughly 88% as singletons. The sequence derives from a man between 60 and 75 years old with acute or convalescent COVID-19. The genes are TRBV7-2 and TRBJ1-4; D might be TRBD1 (5 bases). Sequences were obtained from peripheral blood. The CDR3 DNA follows: TGTGCCAGCAGCTTAGGTAGCGGGGCGCCTAATGAAAAACTGTTTTTT. Protein product: CASSLGSGAPNEKLFF.